A single sample is the source of the 16 T cell receptor beta chains below, sequenced in a study of T cell responses to AZD1222 COVID-19 vaccine. Sequencing was performed with immunoSEQ multiplex PCR; in TCRdb, only in-frame clones are kept and a portion is missing. The table records over 95,000 clones, approximately 87% of them present only once. The sample here was peripheral blood, taken on day 0 of AZD1222 vaccination. These receptors all come from an adult in good health.

About this clone itself: Because the CDR3's place on the DNA is in doubt, the DNA is left out and the CDR3 is given as listed by TCRdb. This rearrangement joins TRBV28 to TRBJ1-1. Germline loops: CDR1 MDHEN, CDR2 SYDVKM. The CDR3 has 13 amino acids, counting both end residues. The CDR3 sequence: CASSSSPNTEAFF.

As regards this clone: The sample carries other DNA sequences with the same CDR3. V and J are TRBV11-2 and TRBJ2-7; D ambiguous. CDR3 length equals 12 residues. V was trimmed by 1 base and J by 1 base, leaving 2 bases between them. Germline-derived CDR1 and CDR2 are SGHAT and FQNNGV. The DNA of the CDR3 is TGTGCCAGCAGCTTAGGGTCCTACGAGCAGTACTTC. It codes for CASSLGSYEQYF.

The chain uses TRBV10-2 and TRBJ1-1; 9 positions match TRBD1. The germline V gene encodes CDR1 WSHSY and CDR2 SAAADI. Trimming took 9 bases from V and 1 from J; bases not matched to a gene: 12. The CDR3 loop spans 16 amino acids. CDR3 sequence: CASPPGQGMKNTEAFF. CDR3 bases: TGCGCCAGTCCTCCGGGACAGGGAATGAAGAACACTGAAGCTTTCTTT.

The chain is built from TRBV2 and TRBJ2-3, with TRBD2 identical over 9 bases. There are 15 residues in the CDR3. Per the germline V gene, CDR1 is SNHLY and CDR2 is FYNNEI. V lost 7 bases, J lost 3 bases, and 8 bases stayed unmatched. As DNA, the CDR3 is TGTGCCAGCATTTTTAGCGGGAGTGGTACAGATACGCAGTATTTT. Protein: CASIFSGSGTDTQYF.

This clone was seen only a few times. The chain recombines TRBV28 with TRBJ1-6; D gene ambiguous. The CDR3 consists of 14 residues. Trimming took 6 bases from V and 4 from J, leaving 10 bases between them. In germline, CDR1 is MDHEN, CDR2 SYDVKM. The CDR3 nucleotides read TGTGCCAGCAGCTCCCGACGGTATAATTCACCCCTCCACTTT. Amino acids: CASSSRRYNSPLHF.

The chain has TRBV5-1 and TRBJ2-7; 10 bases match TRBD1. This CDR3 region has 15 residues. V gave up 5 bases and J gave up 0 bases; unmatched junction bases: 5. The germline V gene has CDR1 SGHRS and CDR2 YFSETQ. CDR3 nucleotide sequence: TGCGCCAGCAGGGTGGACAGGGGGGACTCCTACGAGCAGTACTTC. Amino acid sequence: CASRVDRGDSYEQYF.

This rearrangement joins TRBV6-2 or TRBV6-3 to TRBJ1-1; D not certain. This CDR3 has 12 amino acids. V was trimmed by 4 bases and J by 11 bases, leaving 14 bases between them. Germline CDR1 and CDR2: MNHEY and SVGEGT. The CDR3 sequence is CASSSNRELAFF. The CDR3 coding sequence is TGTGCCAGCAGTTCCAACCGGGAGCTGGCTTTCTTT.

The V gene is TRBV6-1, the J gene TRBJ1-5, with D unclear. This CDR3 is 15 amino acids long. Germline lookup yields CDR1 MNHNS and CDR2 SASEGT. V shed 3 bases and J shed 0 bases, with 9 bases lying between them. The CDR3 bases are TGTGCCAGCAGTGACAGAAAATATAGCAATCAGCCCCAGCATTTT. Translated: CASSDRKYSNQPQHF.

The chain is built from TRBV4-2 and TRBJ2-1, with D perhaps matching TRBD2 (7 bases). The CDR3 has 19 amino acids. CDR1 and CDR2 (germline): LGHNA, YNFKEQ. V dropped 3 bases and J dropped 0 bases, with 21 bases sitting between them. The CDR3 DNA follows: TGTGCCAGCAGCCAGGTAACTCGGGGGGCGGGGAGCTCCTACAATGAGCAGTTCTTC. Translation: CASSQVTRGAGSSYNEQFF.

The chain carries TRBV6-2 or TRBV6-3 and TRBJ2-1; 13 nucleotides line up with TRBD2. Germline V gene sequence: CDR1 MNHEY, CDR2 SVGEGT. This CDR3 has 18 residues. Losses at the gene ends were 4 bases for V and 9 bases for J; bases not matched to a gene: 15. The CDR3, as DNA: TGTGCCAGCAGTTCTATAAGGGCCACTAGCGGGAGGGCCACTGAGCAGTTCTTC. Translated: CASSSIRATSGRATEQFF.

Only a few counts were recorded for this clone. The J gene is TRBJ2-2, the V gene TRBV27, with TRBD1 matching over 8 bases. V was clipped by 2 bases and J by 7 bases; unmatched bases: 9. This CDR3 comprises 16 residues. Germline CDR1 reads MNHEY; CDR2 reads SMNVEV (reference sequence). The CDR3 bases are TGTGCCAGCAGTTTAAAACAGGGGGTATATGGCGGGGAGCTGTTTTTT. It translates to CASSLKQGVYGGELFF.

The chain is built from TRBV19 and TRBJ1-1; no clear D. Germline V gene data show CDR1 as LNHDA and CDR2 as SQIVND (reference sequence). This CDR3 region has 13 residues. V gave up 3 bases and J gave up 1 base, with 6 bases separating them. CDR3 nucleotide sequence: TGTGCCAGTAGTATCTCAGCGAACACTGAAGCTTTCTTT. It codes for CASSISANTEAFF.

The chain has TRBV6-5 and TRBJ1-3; 8 bases agree with TRBD1. The CDR3 runs to 16 residues. The ends lost 4 bases at V and 0 bases at J; junction bases unmatched: 5. Germline assignment: CDR1 MNHEY and CDR2 SVGAGI. CDR3 DNA sequence: TGTGCCAGCAGTTTGGGACAGGCCAACTCTGGAAACACCATATATTTT. Its translation: CASSLGQANSGNTIYF.

The rearrangement uses TRBV6-5 and TRBJ2-7; D not resolved. This CDR3 is 13 amino acids long. Germline-derived CDR1 and CDR2 are MNHEY and SVGAGI. V was cut by 6 bases and J by 9 bases, with 18 bases left in between. The CDR3 spells CASRDFRAVGQYF. The CDR3 DNA reads as TGTGCCAGCAGGGATTTCCGAGCCGTAGGGCAGTACTTC.

The chain carries TRBV6-1 and TRBJ2-1; 8 positions agree with TRBD2. Trimming at V came to 3 bases and at J to 4 bases, leaving 11 bases not matched to a gene. The CDR3 covers 17 residues. Germline-derived CDR1 and CDR2 are MNHNS and SASEGT. The CDR3 DNA reads as TGTGCCAGCAGTGAGGTTAGCGGGATCGGATCATACAATGAGCAGTTCTTC. This translates into CASSEVSGIGSYNEQFF.

The CDR3 here is CASSQEGAADTQYF. CDR3 bases: TGTGCCAGCAGCCAAGAAGGGGCTGCAGATACGCAGTATTTT. This sequence joins TRBV4-2 and TRBJ2-3; D is possibly TRBD1 (5 bases). Trimming removed 0 bases from V and 4 bases from J, with 8 bases in between. CDR3 length equals 14 residues. Germline CDR1 is LGHNA and CDR2 is YNFKEQ.